The clone carrying this T cell receptor beta chain was seen more than once but under ten times. Its specificity is not known. TCRdb used MiXCR to reprocess the 5' RACE reads, holding one entry per CDR3 protein. Of 450,000 to 650,000 distinct CDR3 sequences in the sample, approximately 13% were seen once. The entry originates in a study of T cells after yellow fever vaccination. The germline gives CDR1 KGHSY, CDR2 FQNENV. V shed 0 bases and J shed 5 bases, with 11 bases lying between them. CDR3 length: 14 amino acids. Study-level findings and limits: Researchers noted that a small share of clonotypes showed up in both CD4 and CD8 compartments. Post-booster repertoires contained most primary-vaccination clones again (roughly 96% CD4, roughly 91% CD8).

The receptor's source is a man aged 25-45 years who received the YFV17D yellow fever vaccine. The chain combines TRBV16 with TRBJ2-7, with D unclear. The sample was PBMCs, taken on the day of the yellow fever booster vaccination. The CDR3 nucleotides read TGTGCCAGCAGCCAATCGTTGGTCAGAAACGAGCAGTACTTC. This translates into CASSQSLVRNEQYF.